Listed below are T cell receptor beta chains from one sample, sequenced in a study of cytomegalovirus exposure and HLA in healthy donors. TCRdb's copy holds only in-frame clones and misses some; the assay was immunoSEQ multiplex PCR. The table records 95,000 to 150,000 clones, about 76% of them present only once. The sample was PBMCs. Receptors were obtained from a man aged 60-69 years in good health and CMV-seropositive. Each CDR3 is given with its conserved first and last residue. Each record gives: V gene, clone size, CDR3 length, CDR3 protein. Not every row has a clone size; where given, it reads once, few, many or a size class.

V gene: TRBV5-4
clone size: NA
CDR3 length: 14
CDR3 protein: CASSPGQGQETQYF

V gene: TRBV10-3
clone size: NA
CDR3 length: 16
CDR3 protein: CAISVRQGAFGYGYTF

V gene: TRBV7-9
clone size: NA
CDR3 length: 12
CDR3 protein: CASSYRGYEQYF

V gene: TRBV11-2
clone size: few
CDR3 length: 13
CDR3 protein: CASSLGGGRDQYF

V gene: TRBV28
clone size: NA
CDR3 length: 14
CDR3 protein: CASSLSVANYGYTF

V gene: TRBV5-1
clone size: NA
CDR3 length: 16
CDR3 protein: CASSFTGNSGANVLTF

V gene: TRBV7-3
clone size: NA
CDR3 length: 15
CDR3 protein: CASSLGQGRGETQYF

V gene: TRBV6-6
clone size: few
CDR3 length: 13
CDR3 protein: CASSRVELNEQFF

V gene: TRBV27
clone size: NA
CDR3 length: 15
CDR3 protein: CASRGTMSSYNEQFF

V gene: TRBV28
clone size: few
CDR3 length: 14
CDR3 protein: CASSLGVERGLRNF

V gene: TRBV19
clone size: NA
CDR3 length: 14
CDR3 protein: CASSIRGLNEKLFF

V gene: TRBV5-4
clone size: once
CDR3 length: 13
CDR3 protein: CASSLGQGGEQYF

V gene: TRBV21-1
clone size: few
CDR3 length: 16
CDR3 protein: CASSMGASGINQPQHF

V gene: TRBV27
clone size: NA
CDR3 length: 13
CDR3 protein: CAVRQGDLGGYTF

V gene: TRBV4-1
clone size: NA
CDR3 length: 19
CDR3 protein: CASSQDPRSSYSGANVLTF

V gene: TRBV9
clone size: NA
CDR3 length: 16
CDR3 protein: CASSSGGGGPTDTQYF

V gene: TRBV7-6
clone size: NA
CDR3 length: 18
CDR3 protein: CASSLESSVAGGADTQYF

V gene: TRBV30
clone size: NA
CDR3 length: 16
CDR3 protein: CAWSVPGQGRTYEQYF

V gene: TRBV18
clone size: NA
CDR3 length: 14
CDR3 protein: CASSPPPGSGEAFF

V gene: TRBV25-1
clone size: NA
CDR3 length: 16
CDR3 protein: CASSRGPPSRNSPLHF

V gene: TRBV6-1
clone size: NA
CDR3 length: 17
CDR3 protein: CASSETGTGGAKNIQYF

V gene: TRBV28
clone size: NA
CDR3 length: 14
CDR3 protein: CASSSPTRSYEQYF

V gene: TRBV29-1
clone size: NA
CDR3 length: 11
CDR3 protein: CSPREAETQYF

V gene: TRBV6-5
clone size: NA
CDR3 length: 16
CDR3 protein: CASSSSLRRSSYEQYF

V gene: TRBV19
clone size: NA
CDR3 length: 14
CDR3 protein: CATGTSGGTYEQYF

V gene: TRBV5-1
clone size: few
CDR3 length: 15
CDR3 protein: CASSLSSPNTDTQYF

V gene: TRBV5-4
clone size: NA
CDR3 length: 14
CDR3 protein: CASSLVQGIAEAFF

V gene: TRBV5-4
clone size: NA
CDR3 length: 14
CDR3 protein: CASSLEPGNTEAFF

V gene: TRBV6-1
clone size: NA
CDR3 length: 14
CDR3 protein: CASNIDRTNYGYTF

V gene: TRBV4-1
clone size: few
CDR3 length: 14
CDR3 protein: CASSQDTSTDTQYF

V gene: TRBV5-1
clone size: NA
CDR3 length: 12
CDR3 protein: CASSLAQGEAFF

V gene: TRBV5-4
clone size: once
CDR3 length: 15
CDR3 protein: CASSRQGGRAYEQYF

V gene: TRBV15
clone size: NA
CDR3 length: 15
CDR3 protein: CATTKTQDRGQPQHF

V gene: TRBV7-2
clone size: NA
CDR3 length: 15
CDR3 protein: CASSFGGRAKNIQYF

V gene: TRBV7-8
clone size: few
CDR3 length: 13
CDR3 protein: CASRTGGTDTQYF

V gene: TRBV5-1
clone size: NA
CDR3 length: 15
CDR3 protein: CASSSDRAPSYEQYF

V gene: TRBV5-1
clone size: NA
CDR3 length: 14
CDR3 protein: CASETGTGNTEAFF

V gene: TRBV18
clone size: NA
CDR3 length: 14
CDR3 protein: CASSPAHRGYEQYF

V gene: TRBV12-5
clone size: NA
CDR3 length: 15
CDR3 protein: CASGRRTGSTDTQYF

V gene: TRBV18
clone size: NA
CDR3 length: 13
CDR3 protein: CASSPSRDQPQHF

V gene: TRBV5-1
clone size: NA
CDR3 length: 15
CDR3 protein: CASSLEGGANEKLFF

V gene: TRBV5-1
clone size: once
CDR3 length: 18
CDR3 protein: CASSLPVSGRRFSGELFF

V gene: TRBV12-1
clone size: NA
CDR3 length: 17
CDR3 protein: CASSFTALNQGISEAFF

V gene: TRBV18
clone size: NA
CDR3 length: 16
CDR3 protein: CASSPTGTGLTPEAFF

V gene: TRBV29-1
clone size: NA
CDR3 length: 13
CDR3 protein: CSVVDRTSYEQYF

V gene: TRBV30
clone size: once
CDR3 length: 13
CDR3 protein: CAWSEYRNTEAFF

V gene: TRBV7-9
clone size: NA
CDR3 length: 16
CDR3 protein: CASSFSLSGRVETQYF

V gene: TRBV5-1
clone size: NA
CDR3 length: 19
CDR3 protein: CASSLEIWRARWDTDTQYF

V gene: TRBV7-9
clone size: NA
CDR3 length: 17
CDR3 protein: CASSPRKGTSNTGELFF

V gene: TRBV11-2
clone size: NA
CDR3 length: 13
CDR3 protein: CASSIGPDLPKYF